Below are 23 T cell receptor beta chains sequenced from a single sample in a study of vaccination and CD4 T cells after COVID-19. Treatment given: roughly 10-day PBMC culture with coronavirus spike peptide pools or control peptides (ViraFEST assay). Antigens of these TCRs are unknown. Scientists ran DNA taken from cultured CD4+ T cells through the Oncomine TCR Beta short-read assay for sequencing. MiXCR, run by TCRdb on the PCR reads, gives a single entry per CDR3 protein. This table has about 11,000 distinct CDR3 sequences, 50% to 55% appearing once. The sample consisted of CD4+ T cells from blood, cultured in vitro. These receptors all stem from a human donor who had recovered from COVID-19.

This clonotype was seen more than once but under ten times. A junction end diverges from the germline sequence, so it may reflect a read error. This chain uses TRBV15 with TRBJ1-2, with a tentative D call TRBD1 (5 bases). Germline V gene data show CDR1 as LNHNV and CDR2 as YYDKDF (reference sequence). The CDR3 sequence is 14 residues long. The CDR3 coding sequence is TGTGCTACCAGCAGAGAACACAGGAGCTATGGCTACACCTTC. Translated: CATSREHRSYGYTF.

The V and J genes are TRBV27 and TRBJ2-5; 13 bases are shared with TRBD2. Germline CDR1 and CDR2: MNHEY and SMNVEV (reference sequence). The CDR3 extends over 16 amino acids. The ends lost 6 bases at V and 3 bases at J; junction bases unmatched: 7. The DNA for the CDR3 is TGTGCCAGCAGAACACTAGCGGGAGGGCCTAAAGAGACCCAGTACTTC. It translates to CASRTLAGGPKETQYF.

V and J are TRBV27 and TRBJ2-7, with 13 bases aligning to TRBD2. From germline, CDR1 is MNHEY and CDR2 SMNVEV (reference sequence). The CDR3 runs to 14 residues. After removal of 5 bases from V and 4 bases from J, the junction contained 2 bases not matched to a gene. CDR3 loop: CASSRLAGGYEQYF. The CDR3 bases are TGTGCCAGCAGTCGACTAGCGGGAGGTTACGAGCAGTACTTC.

This clonotype was detected only once. The J gene is TRBJ2-7, the V gene TRBV19; D is perhaps TRBD2 (6 bases). The germline V gene has CDR1 LNHDA and CDR2 SQIVND (reference sequence). V was cut by 3 bases and J by 6 bases, with 9 bases left in between. This CDR3 contains 12 residues. CDR3 in DNA: TGTGCCAGTAGTATTGGGGGGTTCGAGCAGTACTTC. This translates into CASSIGGFEQYF.

This clonotype was picked up a small number of times. The rearrangement uses TRBV30 and TRBJ1-5; D is unclear. In germline, CDR1 is GTSNPN, CDR2 SVGIG (reference sequence). This CDR3 spans 16 amino acids. V was shortened by 0 bases and J by 6 bases, with 18 bases between the two germline ends. In DNA, the CDR3 is TGTGCCTGGAGTGTACCCCCTGCAGGATACGGTCAGCCCCAGCATTTT. This encodes CAWSVPPAGYGQPQHF.

The V gene is TRBV15, the J gene TRBJ1-1, with 8 bases identical to TRBD1. The CDR3 is made up of 19 amino acids. Losses at the gene ends were 6 bases for V and 4 bases for J; bases not matched to a gene: 22. Per the germline V gene, CDR1 is LNHNV and CDR2 is YYDKDF (reference sequence). CDR3 amino acids: CATSTLLRGQGPLGTEAFF. Here the CDR3 DNA reads TGTGCCACCAGTACATTACTAAGAGGACAGGGCCCGTTGGGCACTGAAGCTTTCTTT.

The chain couples TRBV12-3 or TRBV12-4 to TRBJ1-1; D remains unclear. The CDR3 has 11 amino acids. Trimming shortened V by 7 bases and J by 4 bases, and 7 bases separated the two germline ends. The CDR3 DNA is TGTGCCAGCACCCCAGGCACTGAAGCTTTCTTT. This sequence encodes CASTPGTEAFF.

The chain recombines TRBV6-2 or TRBV6-3 with TRBJ1-1; no clear D. The CDR3 runs 13 residues. Germline CDR1 MNHEY, CDR2 SVGEGT. V was pared by 5 bases and J by 4 bases, with 11 bases between. The CDR3 spells CASSASNPTEAFF. The CDR3 DNA follows: TGTGCCAGCAGTGCATCGAACCCCACTGAAGCTTTCTTT.

This chain links TRBV28 with TRBJ1-2; a possible D gene is TRBD1 (5 bases). V lost 4 bases and J lost 5, with 17 bases in between. The germline CDR1 and CDR2 sequences are MDHEN and SYDVKM. The CDR3 length is 15 residues. The CDR3 loop is CASSSPDRTSYGYTF. The CDR3 DNA sequence: TGTGCCAGCAGTTCGCCCGACAGAACTTCTTATGGCTACACCTTC.

This sequence joins TRBV11-2 and TRBJ2-5; the D gene is possibly TRBD1 (5 bases). Germline V CDR1 and CDR2: SGHAT, FQNNGV. V lost 2 bases and J 4 bases, leaving 11 bases between the germline ends. This CDR3 has 14 amino acids. The CDR3 nucleotides read TGTGCCAGCAGCTTATCGTGGGGCGGAGAGACCCAGTACTTC. Encoded protein: CASSLSWGGETQYF.

This chain connects TRBV20-1 to TRBJ1-1; 8 bases line up with TRBD1. The length of the CDR3 is 16 residues. Germline V gives CDR1 DFQATT, CDR2 SNEGSKA (reference sequence). Germline trimming cut 0 bases from V and 0 bases from J; bases unmatched to any gene: 6. In nucleotides, the CDR3 is TGCAGTGCTAGAGACCATGGGACAGGAATGAACACTGAAGCTTTCTTT. Translated, it gives CSARDHGTGMNTEAFF.

The CDR3 protein is CASSLVPGSYEQYF. DNA of the CDR3: TGTGCCAGCAGCTTAGTCCCAGGTTCCTACGAGCAGTACTTC. V is TRBV7-8 and J is TRBJ2-7; D is undetermined. The germline gives CDR1 SGHVS, CDR2 FQNEAQ. The CDR3 length is 14 residues. V was shortened by 1 base and J by 1 base, with 8 bases between the two germline ends.

The chain employs TRBV11-1 and TRBJ1-5; D call uncertain. Looked up from germline, CDR1 is SGHAT and CDR2 is FQDESV (reference sequence). The V and J ends lost 3 bases and 3 bases respectively, with 6 bases between them. The CDR3 contains 13 residues. The DNA of the CDR3 is TGTGCCAGCAGCTTGGAATACAATCAGCCCCAGCATTTT. Amino acid sequence: CASSLEYNQPQHF.

About this clonotype itself: An end of the junction differs from the germline gene, which may be a read error. CDR3 residues: CASSLEASSNQPQHF. CDR3 nucleotide sequence: TGTGCCAGCAGTTTGGAAGCCAGTAGCAATCAGCCCCAGCATTTT. The V call is TRBV5-4, the J call TRBJ1-5; no definite D call. The CDR3 covers 15 residues. The V gene's germline CDR1 is SGHNT and CDR2 YYREEE (reference sequence).

This clonotype showed up just a few times. The chain combines TRBV4-3 with TRBJ1-5, with a tentative D call TRBD1 (5 bases). Germline lookup yields CDR1 LGHNA and CDR2 YSLEER. Trimming took 0 bases from V and 3 from J, leaving 9 bases between them. The CDR3 is 15 residues long. The CDR3 sequence is CASSQEWGYNQPQHF. The DNA for the CDR3 is TGCGCCAGCAGCCAAGAGTGGGGGTACAATCAGCCCCAGCATTTT.

This clonotype was seen more than once but under ten times. The chain recombines TRBV20-1 with TRBJ1-6; a possible D gene is TRBD1 (5 bases). Germline V lookup: CDR1 DFQATT, CDR2 SNEGSKA (reference sequence). The CDR3 runs to 15 residues. Trimming left V 6 bases short and J 4 bases short, with 16 bases between. CDR3 nucleotide sequence: TGCAGTGCACGACAGCCCGACGCTTATAATTCACCCCTCCACTTT. Its translation is CSARQPDAYNSPLHF.

J is TRBJ1-1 and V is TRBV4-2; unclear D gene. V was pared by 0 bases and J by 2 bases, with 10 bases between. The CDR3 covers 15 residues. Germline V gene data show CDR1 as LGHNA and CDR2 as YNFKEQ. The chain's CDR3 is CASSQEYRQNTEAFF. CDR3 DNA sequence: TGTGCCAGCAGCCAAGAGTACAGACAAAACACTGAAGCTTTCTTT.

The rearrangement links TRBV24-1 to TRBJ2-3; 11 bases map to TRBD2. The length of the CDR3 is 17 residues. CDR1 and CDR2 from the germline V gene are KGHDR and SFDVKD. Unmatched junction bases numbered 8, after V lost 4 bases and J lost 3 bases. The CDR3 reads CATSDSQRLAGTDTQYF. Here the CDR3 DNA reads TGTGCCACCAGTGACTCCCAAAGACTAGCGGGGACAGATACGCAGTATTTT.

V usage is TRBV6-1 and J usage is TRBJ1-1, with TRBD1 as a possible D gene (5 bases). CDR1 is MNHNS, CDR2 SASEGT, per germline. V was shortened by 0 bases and J by 12 bases, with 14 bases between the two germline ends. The CDR3 contains 13 residues. CDR3 DNA: TGTGCCAGCAGTGAAGCGAGGGGTACTAGAACTTTCTTT. This codes for CASSEARGTRTFF.

In its sample, this clonotype ranks as medium-sized. The gene calls are TRBV5-1 and TRBJ1-2; D not resolved. CDR1 and CDR2 (germline): SGHRS, YFSETQ. CDR3 length: 15 amino acids. Trimming pared 0 bases from V and 7 bases from J, leaving 16 bases between. The CDR3, as DNA: TGCGCCAGCAGCTTGGCCCCAGGCAGCCAAAGTGGCTACACCTTC. Translated: CASSLAPGSQSGYTF.

V is TRBV20-1 and J is TRBJ2-3; 13 nucleotides line up with TRBD2. V lost 0 bases and J lost 5; bases outside the gene matches: 8. The germline gives CDR1 DFQATT, CDR2 SNEGSKA (reference sequence). This CDR3 comprises 17 residues. The CDR3 DNA sequence: TGCAGTGCTAGAGACCCCCGACTAGCGGGAGGTGGAGATACGCAGTATTTT. As protein: CSARDPRLAGGGDTQYF.

The chain has TRBV28 and TRBJ2-5, with 9 bases fitting TRBD1. The CDR3 sequence is 11 residues long. Looked up from germline, CDR1 is MDHEN and CDR2 is SYDVKM. CDR3 sequence (DNA): TGTGCAACAGGGGGCTGGGAGACCCAGTACTTC. Translated, it gives CATGGWETQYF.

This clonotype appeared once. The germline gene is not matched at one end of the junction; a read error may be the cause. The chain employs TRBV5-5 and TRBJ2-5; D assignment may be TRBD1 or TRBD2 (5 bases each). The CDR3 contains 14 residues. The germline CDR1 and CDR2 sequences are SGHKS and YYEKEE (reference sequence). The CDR3 DNA reads as TGTGCCAGCAGTTTGGGGGTCAATAGGGAGACCCAGTACTTC. Its protein product is CASSLGVNRETQYF.